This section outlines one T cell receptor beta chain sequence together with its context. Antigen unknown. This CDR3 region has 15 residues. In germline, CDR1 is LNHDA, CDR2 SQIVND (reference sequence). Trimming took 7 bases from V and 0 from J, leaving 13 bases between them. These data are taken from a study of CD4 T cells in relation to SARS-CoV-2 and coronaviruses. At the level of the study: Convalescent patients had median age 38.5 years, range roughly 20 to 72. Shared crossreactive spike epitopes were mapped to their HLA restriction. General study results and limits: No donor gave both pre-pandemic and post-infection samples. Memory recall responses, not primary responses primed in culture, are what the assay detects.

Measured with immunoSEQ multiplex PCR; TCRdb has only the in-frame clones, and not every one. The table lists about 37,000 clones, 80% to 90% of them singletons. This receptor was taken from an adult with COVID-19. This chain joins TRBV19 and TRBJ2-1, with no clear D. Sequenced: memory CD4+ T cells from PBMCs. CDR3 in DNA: TGTGCCAGTACCGCGCAAACAAGCTCCTACAATGAGCAGTTCTTC. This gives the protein CASTAQTSSYNEQFF.